This T cell receptor (beta chain) was retrieved from a study of shared clonotypes between healthy human individuals. As to this clone: The sample carries other DNA sequences with the same CDR3.

The assay was immunoSEQ multiplex PCR, and TCRdb's table has in-frame clones only and misses some. The data contain about 1.1 million clones, around three quarters of them singletons. Sequenced input: memory CD4+ T cells from PBMCs. The subset is: CD45RA-negative fraction. The source is a man aged 18 to 30 in good health. Some clones in this sample may be carry-over from other donors' samples.

CDR3 loop: CATSSDYNQPQHF. In nucleotides, the CDR3 is TGTGCCACCAGCAGCGACTACAATCAGCCCCAGCATTTT. The V call is TRBV15, the J call TRBJ1-5; D unresolved. Trimming cost V 3 bases and J 3 bases, with 6 bases left between them. Germline V CDR1 and CDR2: LNHNV, YYDKDF (reference sequence). This CDR3 spans 13 amino acids. Based on the CDR3 plus reference TRBV15 and TRBJ1-5, the full variable domain is DAMVIQNPRYQVTQFGKPVTLSCSQTLNHNVMYWYQQKSSQAPKLLFHYYDKDFNNEADTPDNFQSRRPNTSFCFLDIRSPGLGDTAMYLCATSSDYNQPQHFGDGTRLSIL.